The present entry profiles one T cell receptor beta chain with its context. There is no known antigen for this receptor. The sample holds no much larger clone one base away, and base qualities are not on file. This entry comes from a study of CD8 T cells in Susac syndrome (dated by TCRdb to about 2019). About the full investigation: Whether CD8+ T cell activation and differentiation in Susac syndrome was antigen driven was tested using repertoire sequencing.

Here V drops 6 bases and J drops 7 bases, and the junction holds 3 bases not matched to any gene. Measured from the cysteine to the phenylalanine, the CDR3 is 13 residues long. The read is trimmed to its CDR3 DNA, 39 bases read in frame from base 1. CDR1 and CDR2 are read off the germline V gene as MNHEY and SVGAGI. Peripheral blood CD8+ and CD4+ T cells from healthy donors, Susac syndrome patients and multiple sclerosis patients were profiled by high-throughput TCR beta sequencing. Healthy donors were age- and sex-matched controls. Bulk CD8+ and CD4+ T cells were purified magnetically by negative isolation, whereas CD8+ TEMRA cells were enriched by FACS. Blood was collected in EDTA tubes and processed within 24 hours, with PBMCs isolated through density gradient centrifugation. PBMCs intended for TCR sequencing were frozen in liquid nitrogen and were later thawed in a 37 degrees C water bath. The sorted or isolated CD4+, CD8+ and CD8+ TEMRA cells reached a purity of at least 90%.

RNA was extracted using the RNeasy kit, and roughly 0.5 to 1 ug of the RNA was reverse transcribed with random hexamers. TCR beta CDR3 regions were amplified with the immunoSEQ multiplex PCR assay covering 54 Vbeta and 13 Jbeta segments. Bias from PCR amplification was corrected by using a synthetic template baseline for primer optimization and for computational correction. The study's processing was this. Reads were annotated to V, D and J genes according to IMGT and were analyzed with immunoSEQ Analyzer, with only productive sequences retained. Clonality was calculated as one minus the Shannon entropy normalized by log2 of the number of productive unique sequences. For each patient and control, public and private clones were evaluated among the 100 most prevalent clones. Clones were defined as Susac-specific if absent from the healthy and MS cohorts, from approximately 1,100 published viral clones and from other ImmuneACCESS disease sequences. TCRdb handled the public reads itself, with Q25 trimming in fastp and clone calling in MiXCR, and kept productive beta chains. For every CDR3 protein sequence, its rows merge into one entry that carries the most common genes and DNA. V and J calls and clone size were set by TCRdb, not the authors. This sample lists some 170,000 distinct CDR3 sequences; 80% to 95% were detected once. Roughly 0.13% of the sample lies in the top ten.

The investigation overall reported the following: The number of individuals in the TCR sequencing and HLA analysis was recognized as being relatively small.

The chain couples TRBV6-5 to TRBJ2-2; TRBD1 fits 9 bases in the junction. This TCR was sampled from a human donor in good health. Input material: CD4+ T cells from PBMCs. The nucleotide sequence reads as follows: TGTGCCAGCAGGGGGACAGGGAGCGGGGAGCTGTTTTTT. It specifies CASRGTGSGELFF.